The T cell receptor beta chain described here comes from a study of CD8 T cells in Susac syndrome. The germline V and J ends were trimmed by 6 bases and 1 base, with 16 bases remaining between them. The CDR3 extends over 16 amino acids. TCR beta from blood CD8+ and CD4+ T cells was sequenced. FACS enriched CD8+ TEMRA cells, while bulk CD8+ and CD4+ were negatively isolated. Reverse transcription used about 0.45 to 1 ug RNA and random hexamers. The method of amplification for TCR beta CDR3 was immunoSEQ multiplex PCR, covering 54 Vbeta and 13 Jbeta. In TCRdb, the immunoSEQ multiplex PCR reads were re-called with MiXCR into one record per CDR3 protein. The sample holds 120,000 or so distinct CDR3 sequences, nearly 95% seen once. This clonotype was counted once.

This TCR was sampled from a human donor in good health. Sequenced material: CD4+ T cells from PBMCs. The genes are TRBV12-3 or TRBV12-4 and TRBJ2-1; the D call may be TRBD1 or TRBD2 (5 bases each). The CDR3 DNA is TGTGCCAGCAGCCGGACCGGGACCGCTTCCTACAATGAGCAGTTCTTC. Translating gives CASSRTGTASYNEQFF.